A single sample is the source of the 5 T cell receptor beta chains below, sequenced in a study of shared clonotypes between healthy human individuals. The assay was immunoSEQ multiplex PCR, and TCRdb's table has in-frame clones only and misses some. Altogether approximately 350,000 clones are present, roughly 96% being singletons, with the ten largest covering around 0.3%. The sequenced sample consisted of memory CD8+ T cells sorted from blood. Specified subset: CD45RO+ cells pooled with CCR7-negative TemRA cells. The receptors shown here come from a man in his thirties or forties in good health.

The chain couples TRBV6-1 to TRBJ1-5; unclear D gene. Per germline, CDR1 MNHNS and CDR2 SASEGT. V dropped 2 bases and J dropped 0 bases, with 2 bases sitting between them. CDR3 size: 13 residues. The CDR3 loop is CASSEHSNQPQHF. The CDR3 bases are TGTGCCAGCAGTGAACATAGCAATCAGCCCCAGCATTTT.

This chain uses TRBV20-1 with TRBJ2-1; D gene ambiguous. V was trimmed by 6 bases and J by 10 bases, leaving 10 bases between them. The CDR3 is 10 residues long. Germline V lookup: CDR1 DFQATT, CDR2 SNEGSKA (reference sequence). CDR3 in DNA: TGCAGTGCCCCTTTAAGAGAGCAGTTCTTC. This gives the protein CSAPLREQFF.

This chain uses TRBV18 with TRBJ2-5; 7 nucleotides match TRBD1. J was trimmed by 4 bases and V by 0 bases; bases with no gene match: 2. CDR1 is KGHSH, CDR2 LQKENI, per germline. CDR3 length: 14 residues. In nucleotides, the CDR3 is TGTGCCAGCTCACCACCGGGACAGACAGAGACCCAGTACTTC. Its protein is CASSPPGQTETQYF.

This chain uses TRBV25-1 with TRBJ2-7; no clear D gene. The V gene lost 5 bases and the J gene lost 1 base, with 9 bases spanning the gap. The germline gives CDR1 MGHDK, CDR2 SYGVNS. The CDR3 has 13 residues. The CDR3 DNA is TGTGCCAGCAGTCGGACGGCATCCTACGAGCAGTACTTC. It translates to CASSRTASYEQYF.

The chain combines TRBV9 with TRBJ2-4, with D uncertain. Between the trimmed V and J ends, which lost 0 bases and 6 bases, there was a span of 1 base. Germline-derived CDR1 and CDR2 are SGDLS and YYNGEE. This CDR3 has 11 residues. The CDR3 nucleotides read TGTGCCAGCAGCGTAGTAAACATTCAGTACTTC. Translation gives CASSVVNIQYF. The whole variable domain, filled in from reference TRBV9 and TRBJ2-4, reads DSGVTQTPKHLITATGQRVTLRCSPRSGDLSVYWYQQSLDQGLQFLIQYYNGEERAKGNILERFSAQQFPDLHSELNLSSLELGDSALYFCASSVVNIQYFGAGTRLSVL.